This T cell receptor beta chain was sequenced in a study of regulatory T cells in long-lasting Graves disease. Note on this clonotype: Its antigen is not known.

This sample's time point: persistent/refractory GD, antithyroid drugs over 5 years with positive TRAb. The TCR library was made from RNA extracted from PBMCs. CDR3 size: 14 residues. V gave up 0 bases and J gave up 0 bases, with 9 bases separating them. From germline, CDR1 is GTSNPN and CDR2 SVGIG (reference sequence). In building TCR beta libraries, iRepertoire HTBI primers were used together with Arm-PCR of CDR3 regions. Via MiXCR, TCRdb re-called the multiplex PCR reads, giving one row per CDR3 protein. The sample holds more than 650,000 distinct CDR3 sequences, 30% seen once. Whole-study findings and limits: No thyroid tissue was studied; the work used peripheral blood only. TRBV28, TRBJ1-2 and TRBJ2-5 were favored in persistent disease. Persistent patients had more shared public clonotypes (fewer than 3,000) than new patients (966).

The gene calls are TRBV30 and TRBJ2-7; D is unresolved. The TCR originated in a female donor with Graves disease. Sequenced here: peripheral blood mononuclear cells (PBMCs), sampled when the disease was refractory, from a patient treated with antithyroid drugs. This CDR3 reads CAWSVDIYSYEQYF. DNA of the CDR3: TGTGCCTGGAGTGTAGACATTTACTCCTACGAGCAGTACTTC.